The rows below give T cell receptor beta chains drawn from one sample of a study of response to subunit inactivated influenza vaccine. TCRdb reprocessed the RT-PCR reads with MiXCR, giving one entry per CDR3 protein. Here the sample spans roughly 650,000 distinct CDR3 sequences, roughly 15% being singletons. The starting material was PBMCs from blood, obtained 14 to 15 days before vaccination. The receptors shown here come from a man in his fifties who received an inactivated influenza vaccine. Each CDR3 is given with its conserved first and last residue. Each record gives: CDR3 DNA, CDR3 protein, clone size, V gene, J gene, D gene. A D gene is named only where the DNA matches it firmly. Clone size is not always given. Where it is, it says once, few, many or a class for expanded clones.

TGCGCCAGCAGCTTGGCCGTGAGGGGAGACACAGATACGCAGTATTTT	CASSLAVRGDTDTQYF	few	TRBV5-1	TRBJ2-3	NA
TGTGCCATCAGTCGGACAGCTAACACCGGGGAGCTGTTTTTT	CAISRTANTGELFF	NA	TRBV10-3	TRBJ2-2	NA
TGTGCCAGCAGCCGCAGGGAGGGACAGCCGTACAATGAGCAGTTCTTC	CASSRREGQPYNEQFF	NA	TRBV7-9	TRBJ2-1	NA
TGTGCCAGCAGCTTAAAAGCGGGGGGAGGGGAGACCCAGTACTTC	CASSLKAGGGETQYF	NA	TRBV5-4	TRBJ2-5	TRBD2
TGTGCCAGCAGTTACAACATTTCACCCCTCCACTTT	CASSYNISPLHF	NA	TRBV6-6	TRBJ1-6	NA
TGCATCCCGAGGTCAGATACGCAGTATTTT	CIPRSDTQYF	few	TRBV20-1	TRBJ2-3	NA
TGTGCCACCAGCATTCCCTACCCCGGGGAGACCCAGTACTTC	CATSIPYPGETQYF	few	TRBV15	TRBJ2-5	NA
TGTGCCAGCAGTCAATCCGGGTCAGGACTAAACTATGGCTACACCTTC	CASSQSGSGLNYGYTF	few	TRBV12-3/TRBV12-4	TRBJ1-2	NA
TGTGCCACCAGTGATCCCGTGACAGGGGGCGCGGAGACCCAGTACTTC	CATSDPVTGGAETQYF	NA	TRBV24-1	TRBJ2-5	TRBD1
TGTGCCAGCAGCCATAGCGGGAGTAAGTACGAGCAGTACTTC	CASSHSGSKYEQYF	NA	TRBV7-9	TRBJ2-7	TRBD2
TGTGCCAGCAGCTTAGTCGGGGGGGCTCACAATGAGCAGTTCTTC	CASSLVGGAHNEQFF	few	TRBV7-2	TRBJ2-1	TRBD2
TGTGCCACCATGGGTCGATCTAATTCACCCCTCCACTTT	CATMGRSNSPLHF	NA	TRBV10-3	TRBJ1-6	NA
TGTGCCATCAGTGGTATGGGGAGCTCCTACGAGCAGTACTTC	CAISGMGSSYEQYF	few	TRBV10-3	TRBJ2-7	NA
TGTGCCAGCAGCTTAGTTCCCGGATACACTGAAGCTTTCTTT	CASSLVPGYTEAFF	few	TRBV7-8	TRBJ1-1	NA
TGTGCCAGCAGCTTAGCGAGGATGGGGGATGGCTACACCTTC	CASSLARMGDGYTF	few	TRBV7-9	TRBJ1-2	NA
TGTGCCAGCGCGGACCCCCCGGGGAACACTGAAGCTTTCTTT	CASADPPGNTEAFF	few	TRBV6-2/TRBV6-3	TRBJ1-1	NA
TGTGCCTGGACTTGGGGGGGCCCCTACAATGAGCAGTTCTTC	CAWTWGGPYNEQFF	many	TRBV30	TRBJ2-1	NA
TGCGCCAGCAGCCAAGCCCTCGGGGAGCGGTACGAGCAGTACTTC	CASSQALGERYEQYF	NA	TRBV4-1	TRBJ2-7	NA
TGTGCCAGCAGTGACACCAACAGTCAGCCCCAGCATTTT	CASSDTNSQPQHF	NA	TRBV2	TRBJ1-5	NA
TGTGCCAGCAGTTACGCCGTCCCGGGACAGGGAGCAGGGTCCTACGAGCAGTACTTC	CASSYAVPGQGAGSYEQYF	NA	TRBV6-5	TRBJ2-7	TRBD1
TGTGCCAGCAGTACCTCTGATACGCAGTATTTT	CASSTSDTQYF	few	TRBV2	TRBJ2-3	NA
TGCAGTGCTAGAGCGGGAGGGAGGGGGAGATACGAGCAGTACTTC	CSARAGGRGRYEQYF	NA	TRBV20-1	TRBJ2-7	TRBD2
TGTGCCAGCAGAAGACAGGGTCCCCATGGCTACACCTTC	CASRRQGPHGYTF	many	TRBV7-9	TRBJ1-2	TRBD1
TGTGCCAGCAAAAGGCGGAATGAAAAACTGTTTTTT	CASKRRNEKLFF	few	TRBV28	TRBJ1-4	NA
TGTGCCAGCAGTTACTCGCAGGGGGCGAACACTGAAGCTTTCTTT	CASSYSQGANTEAFF	few	TRBV6-5	TRBJ1-1	TRBD1
TGCGCCAGCAGCCAAGGACCAGCTTCCGGCTACGAGCAGTACTTC	CASSQGPASGYEQYF	NA	TRBV4-3	TRBJ2-7	NA
TGTGCCAGCAGCTTAACCGGGACCGATGAAAAACTGTTTTTT	CASSLTGTDEKLFF	few	TRBV5-5	TRBJ1-4	NA
TGTGCCAGCAGTTTACTCCGGGCGGGACTAGCGGGGGGATACGAGCAGTACTTC	CASSLLRAGLAGGYEQYF	few	TRBV12-3/TRBV12-4	TRBJ2-7	TRBD2
TGTGCCAGCAGCGTAGACCCTAGCGGGAGAGGAGAGACCCAGTACTTC	CASSVDPSGRGETQYF	NA	TRBV9	TRBJ2-5	TRBD2
TGTGCCAGCAGGCGTATAGCGGGTGACACAGATACGCAGTATTTT	CASRRIAGDTDTQYF	many	TRBV4-2	TRBJ2-3	TRBD2
TGTGCCAGCAGCTTAGTTGGCAGGGACGGCAAAAACATTCAGTACTTC	CASSLVGRDGKNIQYF	few	TRBV7-9	TRBJ2-4	NA
TGTGCCAGCACGCCCCGCGGGGCCCTCAATGAGCAGTTCTTC	CASTPRGALNEQFF	few	TRBV9	TRBJ2-1	NA
TGTGCCAGCAGAGACCGTCTGGAGGGGCAGAACACCGGGGAGCTGTTTTTT	CASRDRLEGQNTGELFF	few	TRBV2	TRBJ2-2	NA
TGTGCCATCAGTGGACTTAGCGGGGGAGAGACCCAGTACTTC	CAISGLSGGETQYF	few	TRBV10-3	TRBJ2-5	TRBD2
TGTGCCAGCAGTTCGGGGACTAGCATGAGGACAGATACGCAGTATTTT	CASSSGTSMRTDTQYF	few	TRBV27	TRBJ2-3	TRBD2
TGCAGTGCTAGAGATGGGACTAGCGGGTTCTACAATGAGCAGTTCTTC	CSARDGTSGFYNEQFF	NA	TRBV20-1	TRBJ2-1	TRBD2
TGTGCCACCAGCAGAGATATTATTGGGAGTCAGCCCCAGCATTTT	CATSRDIIGSQPQHF	many	TRBV15	TRBJ1-5	NA
TGCAGTGCTAGAGATTCCGTACAGGGGAGAGGCGAGCAGTACTTC	CSARDSVQGRGEQYF	NA	TRBV20-1	TRBJ2-7	TRBD1
TGTGCCAGCAGAGGAGGGGTACGGAGCACTGAAGCTTTCTTT	CASRGGVRSTEAFF	many	TRBV6-1	TRBJ1-1	NA
TGTGCCAGCAGTTACTCGATGGCTAACGGTGGGATACAAGAGACCCAGTACTTC	CASSYSMANGGIQETQYF	NA	TRBV6-2/TRBV6-3	TRBJ2-5	NA
TGCGCCAGCCGCGACCCCGGGGGGCCCTTCACAGATACGCAGTATTTT	CASRDPGGPFTDTQYF	NA	TRBV5-1	TRBJ2-3	NA
TGTGCCAGCAGCCAAGACACGAGGGGGGATGAAAAACTGTTTTTT	CASSQDTRGDEKLFF	few	TRBV4-2	TRBJ1-4	NA
TGCGCCAGCAGCCAAGGTTCGACAGGGGAAAACTATGGCTACACCTTC	CASSQGSTGENYGYTF	NA	TRBV4-1	TRBJ1-2	TRBD1
TGCGCCAGCAGCACCTTAGCGGGAGACTCCGGGGAGCTGTTTTTT	CASSTLAGDSGELFF	few	TRBV5-1	TRBJ2-2	TRBD2
TGCGCCAGCAGCCTTAGGACGGCCAGTGACCAGTACTTC	CASSLRTASDQYF	few	TRBV4-1	TRBJ2-5	NA
TGTGCCACACGGTCCTCCGGGACTACCTACACCGGGGAGCTGTTTTTT	CATRSSGTTYTGELFF	NA	TRBV10-3	TRBJ2-2	TRBD2
TGTGCCAGCACTACTAGCGGGAGGGTCTATGAGCAGTTCTTC	CASTTSGRVYEQFF	NA	TRBV27	TRBJ2-1	TRBD2
TGCGCCAGCAGCTTGGGGGCTGAAAACGGGAGGAACCACGAGCAGTACTTC	CASSLGAENGRNHEQYF	NA	TRBV5-1	TRBJ2-7	TRBD2
TGTGCCAGCAGCCTGGGGATTAGCGCCTCCTACGAGCGGTACTTC	CASSLGISASYERYF	NA	TRBV7-6	TRBJ2-7	NA
TGTGCCAGCAGCTGGGAAGGACAGGCGAACACCGGGGAGCTGTTTTTT	CASSWEGQANTGELFF	many	TRBV5-5	TRBJ2-2	TRBD1
TGTGCCAGCAGCGTAGCTTTGGGCTGGAACGAGCAGTACTTC	CASSVALGWNEQYF	few	TRBV9	TRBJ2-7	NA
TGCAGTGCTAACGCGGGAGGGCCTAAAGATACGCAGTATTTT	CSANAGGPKDTQYF	NA	TRBV20-1	TRBJ2-3	TRBD2
TGCAGCGTAGCCTACAGGGGGCGGATGAACACTGAAGCTTTCTTT	CSVAYRGRMNTEAFF	few	TRBV29-1	TRBJ1-1	TRBD1
TGTGCCATCAGTGAATGGGGTGGCTACAATGAGCAGTTCTTC	CAISEWGGYNEQFF	few	TRBV10-3	TRBJ2-1	NA
TGCGCCAGCAGCTTGGGGCAGGGGAGGTCAGAGACCCAGTACTTC	CASSLGQGRSETQYF	few	TRBV5-1	TRBJ2-5	NA
TGCGCCAGCAGCCAAGATGGGGGGACCTCCTACGAGCAGTACTTC	CASSQDGGTSYEQYF	NA	TRBV4-3	TRBJ2-7	NA
TGTGCCAGCAGCTACTCGGACGCTGAAGCTTTCTTT	CASSYSDAEAFF	few	TRBV12-3/TRBV12-4	TRBJ1-1	NA
TGCGCCAGCAGCTTACGCCAGGTGGCAGGGAGCACTGAAGCTTTCTTT	CASSLRQVAGSTEAFF	NA	TRBV5-1	TRBJ1-1	NA
TGCGCCAGCAGCCAGACACAGGGCTACAATGAGCAGTTCTTC	CASSQTQGYNEQFF	NA	TRBV4-3	TRBJ2-1	NA
TGCGCCAGCAGCTTGGGACAGGGGGGTCCAGATACGCAGTATTTT	CASSLGQGGPDTQYF	few	TRBV5-1	TRBJ2-3	TRBD1